This T cell receptor (beta chain) is from a study of blood T cell repertoires in COVID-19. The wider study: Spain, Italy and the United States supplied samples that represented acute and convalescent COVID-19. T cells, B-cell-depleted T cells, or PBMCs provided the cDNA or gDNA that served as material.

Unmatched junction bases numbered 9, after V lost 0 bases and J lost 2 bases. This CDR3 is 17 amino acids long. The germline V gene encodes CDR1 SQVTM and CDR2 ANQGSEA. Assay: immunoSEQ multiplex PCR; the TCRdb copy retains only in-frame clones and omits some. Found here are 190,000 or so clones, just under 80% of them singletons; the top ten hold around 2.8%. The receptor was isolated from a woman aged 80 or over with active or convalescent COVID-19. Input material: peripheral blood. The chain carries TRBV29-1 and TRBJ2-1, with 8 bases fitting TRBD2. CDR3 bases: TGCAGCGTTGAAGAGGGCTCCCGGGGGGGACCCTACAATGAGCAGTTCTTC. Translated: CSVEEGSRGGPYNEQFF.